This entry lists 22 T cell receptor beta chains sequenced from one sample in a study of cytomegalovirus exposure and HLA in healthy donors. The PCR contained 60 Vbeta and 13 Jbeta primers. Clones were read by immunoSEQ multiplex PCR, and TCRdb kept only the in-frame ones, dropping some. The profile shows approximately 200,000 clones, around 79% of them singletons. What was sequenced was PBMCs. These receptors all come from a man aged 18 to 30 in good health and CMV-seronegative.

The genes are TRBV11-3 and TRBJ2-5; 7 bases are a match to TRBD2. The germline V gene encodes CDR1 SGHNT and CDR2 YENEEA. Trimming removed 1 base from V and 5 bases from J; junction bases left unmatched: 1. The CDR3 runs to 13 residues. The CDR3 spells CASSLVSGETQYF. The CDR3 coding sequence is TGTGCCAGCAGCTTAGTTAGCGGGGAGACCCAGTACTTC.

This clone was recorded only once. At one boundary the junction diverges from the germline segment, which might be a read error. The V call is TRBV7-7, the J call TRBJ1-3; D gene uncertain. The germline gives CDR1 SSHAT, CDR2 FNYEAQ (reference sequence). CDR3 length: 13 amino acids. This CDR3 is CASSPAVGNTIYF. The CDR3 DNA is TGTGCTAGCAGCCCCGCAGTAGGAAACACCATATATTTT.

This chain links TRBV5-4 with TRBJ2-5, with 7 bases matching TRBD1. V shed 1 base, J shed 1 base, and the junction held 7 bases outside the gene matches. The CDR3 totals 16 residues. Per germline, CDR1 SGHNT and CDR2 YYREEE (reference sequence). CDR3 DNA sequence: TGTGCCAGCAGCTTGCGCCCAGGGACAGCCCAAGAGACCCAGTACTTC. This gives the protein CASSLRPGTAQETQYF.

This chain uses TRBV7-3 with TRBJ2-2; TRBD2 matches 9 bases. This CDR3 is 17 amino acids long. Germline V lookup: CDR1 SGHTA, CDR2 FQGTGA. V lost 5 bases and J lost 7; bases outside the gene matches: 14. The CDR3 nucleotides are TGTGCCAGCAGCGGCCATCAAGCGGGGGGAACAGTCGGGGAGCTGTTTTTT. Amino acids: CASSGHQAGGTVGELFF.

The chain is built from TRBV2 and TRBJ1-4; no clear D. Trimming shortened V by 6 bases and J by 1 base, and 12 bases separated the two germline ends. There are 15 residues in the CDR3. In germline, CDR1 is SNHLY, CDR2 FYNNEI. The CDR3 bases are TGTGCCAGCAGCGTCCGGGAGGGAACTAATGAAAAACTGTTTTTT. It yields the protein CASSVREGTNEKLFF.

Points on this clone: This specimen includes other DNA sequences encoding the same CDR3. The chain employs TRBV9 and TRBJ1-1; D gene unclear. Germline loops: CDR1 SGDLS, CDR2 YYNGEE. Trimming left V 4 bases short and J 1 base short, with 11 bases between. CDR3 length: 14 amino acids. CDR3 protein: CASSPRQRNTEAFF. CDR3 coding DNA: TGTGCCAGCAGCCCCCGCCAGCGGAACACTGAAGCTTTCTTT.

The V gene is TRBV29-1, the J gene TRBJ2-1, with TRBD2 identical over 14 bases. The ends lost 6 bases at V and 1 base at J; junction bases unmatched: 2. Germline CDR1 SQVTM, CDR2 ANQGSEA. The CDR3 runs to 15 residues. The CDR3 DNA sequence: TGCAGCGTCGGGACTAGCGGGAGTTCCTACAATGAGCAGTTCTTC. Encoded protein: CSVGTSGSSYNEQFF.

The chain links TRBV28 to TRBJ2-1; maybe TRBD2 (5 bases). V lost 10 bases and J lost 8, with 12 bases in between. This CDR3 has 11 residues. Germline V gene sequence: CDR1 MDHEN, CDR2 SYDVKM. For the CDR3, the DNA is TGTGCCATCTCCGGGATGGATGAGCAGTTCTTC. Translating it yields CAISGMDEQFF.

The chain couples TRBV6-1 to TRBJ2-5; D is perhaps TRBD1 (5 bases). This CDR3 comprises 13 residues. V was clipped by 5 bases and J by 7 bases, with 14 bases between them. Germline V gives CDR1 MNHNS, CDR2 SASEGT. The CDR3 nucleotides read TGTGCCAGCAGTATTGAGACAGATGGGACCCAGTACTTC. Amino acids: CASSIETDGTQYF.

The V call is TRBV7-8, the J call TRBJ2-3; tentative D call: TRBD2 (6 bases). This CDR3 has 15 amino acids. V was clipped by 5 bases and J by 4 bases, with 16 bases between them. Germline lookup yields CDR1 SGHVS and CDR2 FQNEAQ. The CDR3 here is CASSIWRAPPDTQYF. CDR3 bases: TGTGCCAGCAGCATATGGAGGGCCCCCCCAGATACGCAGTATTTT.

V usage is TRBV5-1 and J usage is TRBJ1-1, with D uncertain. The germline V gene encodes CDR1 SGHRS and CDR2 YFSETQ. V lost 1 base to trimming and J lost 0 bases, with 7 bases between them. The CDR3 length is 14 residues. This chain's CDR3 is CASSLRSMNTEAFF. CDR3 coding DNA: TGCGCCAGCAGCTTGCGGAGCATGAACACTGAAGCTTTCTTT.

A few counts support this clone. The CDR3 is CASRRSDNYGYTF. CDR3 coding DNA: TGCGCCAGTCGTAGGAGTGATAACTATGGCTACACCTTC. The V gene is TRBV5-1, the J gene TRBJ1-2, with unresolved D. Trimming cost V 8 bases and J 1 base, with 12 bases left between them. Germline-derived CDR1 and CDR2 are SGHRS and YFSETQ. The CDR3 loop spans 13 amino acids.

The chain couples TRBV11-1 to TRBJ2-1; 8 nucleotides align to TRBD2. The CDR3 spans 13 residues. Losses at the gene ends were 2 bases for V and 9 bases for J; bases not matched to a gene: 3. Germline CDR1 is SGHAT and CDR2 is FQDESV (reference sequence). The chain's CDR3 is CASSLNGRGEQFF. Written as DNA, the CDR3 is TGTGCCAGCAGCTTAAACGGGAGGGGTGAGCAGTTCTTC.

The CDR3 spells CASSQYRKPSTDTQYF. DNA of the CDR3: TGCGCCAGCAGCCAGTACAGGAAACCTAGCACAGATACGCAGTATTTT. The chain links TRBV4-3 to TRBJ2-3; a weak D match, TRBD1 (5 bases). CDR3 length: 16 residues. The germline V and J ends were trimmed by 3 bases and 0 bases, with 13 bases remaining between them. Germline V gene sequence: CDR1 LGHNA, CDR2 YSLEER.

This clone was seen a single time. The same CDR3 also results from other DNA sequences found in this sample. This sequence joins TRBV7-9 and TRBJ1-5; D gene uncertain. Looked up from germline, CDR1 is SEHNR and CDR2 is FQNEAQ (reference sequence). V gave up 5 bases and J gave up 5 bases, with 7 bases separating them. The CDR3 loop spans 12 amino acids. CDR3 bases: TGTGCCAGCAGCAGAGGAGATCAGCCCCAGCATTTT. This sequence encodes CASSRGDQPQHF.

The chain has TRBV9 and TRBJ1-2, with D uncertain. The germline V gene has CDR1 SGDLS and CDR2 YYNGEE. The CDR3 consists of 12 residues. Between the trimmed V and J ends, which lost 0 bases and 8 bases, there was a span of 8 bases. The chain's CDR3 is CASSVGGIGYTF. The CDR3 nucleotides read TGTGCCAGCAGCGTAGGCGGGATCGGCTACACCTTC.

This chain links TRBV7-8 with TRBJ1-5; D possibly corresponds to TRBD1 (5 bases). This CDR3 contains 14 residues. Trimming pared 4 bases from V and 3 bases from J, leaving 10 bases between. From germline, CDR1 is SGHVS and CDR2 FQNEAQ. The CDR3 sequence: CASSSQGDNQPQHF. CDR3 bases: TGTGCCAGCAGCTCCCAGGGTGACAATCAGCCCCAGCATTTT.

The V and J genes are TRBV18 and TRBJ2-5; D not certain. Germline loops: CDR1 KGHSH, CDR2 LQKENI. The CDR3 is 12 residues long. With 3 bases removed from V and 1 base from J, the gap between germline ends came to 3 bases. The CDR3 sequence: CASSPIQETQYF. CDR3 bases: TGTGCCAGCTCACCCATCCAAGAGACCCAGTACTTC.

This clone was detected only once. The V call is TRBV25-1, the J call TRBJ2-1; D is possibly TRBD2 (6 bases). Germline assignment: CDR1 MGHDK and CDR2 SYGVNS. This CDR3 comprises 16 residues. V was shortened by 1 base and J by 8 bases, with 18 bases between the two germline ends. CDR3 residues: CASSEFRAGRSDEQFF. The CDR3 region has the DNA TGTGCCAGCAGTGAATTCCGAGCGGGTCGGTCGGATGAGCAGTTCTTC. The whole variable domain, remainder taken from reference TRBV25-1 and TRBJ2-1, is EADIYQTPRYLVIGTGKKITLECSQTMGHDKMYWYQQDPGMELHLIHYSYGVNSTEKGDLSSESTVSRIRTEHFPLTLESARPSHTSQYLCASSEFRAGRSDEQFFGPGTRLTVL.

The J gene is TRBJ2-2, the V gene TRBV11-3; possible D gene TRBD2, 5 bases. Germline CDR1 reads SGHNT; CDR2 reads YENEEA. Deletions cut 5 bases from V and 0 bases from J, with 10 bases between. The CDR3 runs to 15 residues. The CDR3 DNA sequence: TGTGCCAGCAGCCCGGGGAGTTCGAACACCGGGGAGCTGTTTTTT. Residues: CASSPGSSNTGELFF.

As to this clone: The germline gene is not matched at one end of the junction; a read error may be the cause. CDR3 loop: CATSRDGIGVAF. The CDR3 DNA follows: TGTGCCACCAGCAGAGACGGGATCGGTGTGGCATTT. The J gene is TRBJ2-3, the V gene TRBV15; D is possibly TRBD2 (5 bases). This CDR3 region has 12 residues. Germline loops: CDR1 LNHNV, CDR2 YYDKDF (reference sequence).

A few counts support this clone. The chain joins TRBV5-8 to TRBJ1-5, with 7 bases that match TRBD1. The V gene end was trimmed by 0 bases and the J gene end by 1 base; junction bases not matched to a gene: 4. This CDR3 spans 16 amino acids. Per the germline V gene, CDR1 is SGHTS and CDR2 is YDEGEE. CDR3 protein: CASSLEGGRSNQPQHF. In DNA, the CDR3 is TGTGCCAGCAGCTTGGAAGGGGGCCGGAGCAATCAGCCCCAGCATTTT.